Listed here are 7 T cell receptor beta chains from one sample, sequenced in a study of cytomegalovirus exposure and HLA in healthy donors. TCRdb keeps only in-frame clones here, not all; method: immunoSEQ multiplex PCR. The sample lists tens of thousands of clones; 90% were seen once. Sequenced input: PBMCs. The origin of the receptors is a man aged 18 to 30 in good health and CMV-seronegative.

The chain carries TRBV9 and TRBJ2-7; a weak D match, TRBD1 (5 bases). The CDR3 covers 14 residues. Trimming pared 0 bases from V and 7 bases from J, leaving 14 bases between. Per germline, CDR1 SGDLS and CDR2 YYNGEE. The CDR3 DNA follows: TGTGCCAGCAGCGTAGATGACAGACCTAGGGAGCAGTACTTC. Translation gives CASSVDDRPREQYF.

This chain connects TRBV28 to TRBJ2-7; 9 bases are shared with TRBD1. Germline CDR1 and CDR2: MDHEN and SYDVKM. J was trimmed by 3 bases and V by 1 base; bases with no gene match: 7. The CDR3 extends over 16 amino acids. CDR3 amino acids: CASSLSGTGIFYEQYF. In DNA, the CDR3 is TGTGCCAGCAGTTTATCTGGGACAGGGATATTCTACGAGCAGTACTTC.

This clone was counted a single time. The chain uses TRBV29-1 and TRBJ2-6; possibly TRBD2 for D (5 bases). The CDR3 is 15 residues long. CDR1 SQVTM and CDR2 ANQGSEA come from the germline V gene. Trimming stripped 4 bases from V and 0 bases from J, with 10 bases between. The CDR3 loop is CSVVSGNSGANVLTF. CDR3 DNA: TGCAGCGTTGTAAGCGGAAACTCTGGGGCCAACGTCCTGACTTTC.

The chain is built from TRBV4-3 and TRBJ2-6, with D perhaps matching TRBD1 (6 bases). The ends were cut back, 0 bases at V and 4 bases at J, with 10 bases in the middle. The CDR3 has 16 amino acids. Germline CDR1 and CDR2: LGHNA and YSLEER. The CDR3: CASSQDEGTGANVLTF. As DNA, the CDR3 is TGCGCCAGCAGCCAAGATGAGGGGACAGGGGCCAACGTCCTGACTTTC.

The genes are TRBV29-1 and TRBJ2-1; a possible D gene is TRBD1 (5 bases). Trimming took off 3 bases at V and 7 bases at J, with 10 bases between the two ends. This CDR3 spans 12 amino acids. Germline V gives CDR1 SQVTM, CDR2 ANQGSEA. The CDR3 is CSVDRVGNEQFF. CDR3 coding DNA: TGCAGCGTTGACAGGGTCGGGAATGAGCAGTTCTTC.

The rearrangement uses TRBV7-9 and TRBJ2-1; D is possibly TRBD2 (6 bases). Germline CDR1 and CDR2: SEHNR and FQNEAQ (reference sequence). The CDR3 length is 11 residues. Trimming removed 4 bases from V and 12 bases from J, with 10 bases in between. The CDR3: CASSSGTAQFF. The DNA for the CDR3 is TGTGCCAGCAGCTCCGGGACTGCGCAGTTCTTC.

This clone appeared a single time. The gene calls are TRBV27 and TRBJ2-7; TRBD2 is a possible D gene (5 bases). Germline CDR1 reads MNHEY; CDR2 reads SMNVEV (reference sequence). Trimming stripped 8 bases from V and 4 bases from J, with 12 bases between. This CDR3 spans 12 amino acids. In DNA, the CDR3 is TGTGCCAGCGGGAGACTGCTATACGAGCAGTACTTC. Amino acids: CASGRLLYEQYF.